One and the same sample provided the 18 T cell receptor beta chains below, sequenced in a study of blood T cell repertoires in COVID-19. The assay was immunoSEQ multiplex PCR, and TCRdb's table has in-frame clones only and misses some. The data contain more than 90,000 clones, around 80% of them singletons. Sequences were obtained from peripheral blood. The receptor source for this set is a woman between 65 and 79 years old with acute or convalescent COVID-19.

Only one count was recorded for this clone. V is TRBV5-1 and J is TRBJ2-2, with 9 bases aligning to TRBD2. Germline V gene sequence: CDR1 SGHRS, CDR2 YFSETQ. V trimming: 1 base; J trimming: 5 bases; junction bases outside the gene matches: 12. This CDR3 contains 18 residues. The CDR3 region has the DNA TGCGCCAGCAGCTTGCTAGTAGCGGGAGATCCGTCGACCGGGGAGCTGTTTTTT. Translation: CASSLLVAGDPSTGELFF. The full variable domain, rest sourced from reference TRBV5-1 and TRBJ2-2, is KAGVTQTPRYLIKTRGQQVTLSCSPISGHRSVSWYQQTPGQGLQFLFEYFSETQRNKGNFPGRFSGRQFSNSRSEMNVSTLELGDSALYLCASSLLVAGDPSTGELFFGEGSRLTVL.

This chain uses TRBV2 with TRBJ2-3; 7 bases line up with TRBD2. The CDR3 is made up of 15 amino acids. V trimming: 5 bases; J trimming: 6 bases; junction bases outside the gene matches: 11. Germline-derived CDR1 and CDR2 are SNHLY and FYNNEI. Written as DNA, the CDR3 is TGTGCCAGCAGTTTAGGCGGGGGAAGGGGCGATACGCAGTATTTT. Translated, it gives CASSLGGGRGDTQYF.

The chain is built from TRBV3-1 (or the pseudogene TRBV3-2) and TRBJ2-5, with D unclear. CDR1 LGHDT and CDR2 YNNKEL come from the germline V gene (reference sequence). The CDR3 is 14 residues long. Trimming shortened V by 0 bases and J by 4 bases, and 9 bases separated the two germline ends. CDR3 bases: TGTGCCAGCAGCCAAGATACTACATCAGAGACCCAGTACTTC. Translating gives CASSQDTTSETQYF.

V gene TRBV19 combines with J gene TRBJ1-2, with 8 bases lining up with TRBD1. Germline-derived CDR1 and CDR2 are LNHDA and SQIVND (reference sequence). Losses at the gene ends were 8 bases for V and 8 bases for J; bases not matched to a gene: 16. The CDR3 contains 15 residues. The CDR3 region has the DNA TGTGCCAGTCTACCGAACAGGGGGACAGTGCAGGGCTACACCTTC. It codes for CASLPNRGTVQGYTF.

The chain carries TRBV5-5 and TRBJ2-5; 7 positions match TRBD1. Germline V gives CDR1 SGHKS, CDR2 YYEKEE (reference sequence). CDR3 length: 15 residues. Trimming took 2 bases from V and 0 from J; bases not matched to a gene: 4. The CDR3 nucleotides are TGTGCCAGCAGCTTAGGGACAGTCGACCAAGAGACCCAGTACTTC. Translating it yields CASSLGTVDQETQYF.

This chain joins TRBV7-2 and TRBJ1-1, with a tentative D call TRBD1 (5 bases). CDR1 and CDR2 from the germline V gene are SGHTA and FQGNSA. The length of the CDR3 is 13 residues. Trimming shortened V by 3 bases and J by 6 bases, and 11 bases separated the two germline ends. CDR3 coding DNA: TGTGCCAGCAGCTTCTCAGAAGGGGCTGAAGCTTTCTTT. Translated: CASSFSEGAEAFF.

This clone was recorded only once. For the CDR3, the DNA is TGTGCCAGCAGCCCGCGACTGGGTTCGGATACGCAGTATTTT. This translates into CASSPRLGSDTQYF. The chain employs TRBV7-9 and TRBJ2-3; D is unresolved. V was shortened by 5 bases and J by 6 bases, with 15 bases between the two germline ends. The CDR3 is made up of 14 amino acids. The germline V gene has CDR1 SEHNR and CDR2 FQNEAQ (reference sequence).

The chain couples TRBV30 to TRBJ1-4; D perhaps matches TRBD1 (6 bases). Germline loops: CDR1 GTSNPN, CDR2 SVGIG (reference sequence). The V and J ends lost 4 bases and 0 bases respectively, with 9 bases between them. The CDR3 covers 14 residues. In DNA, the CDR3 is TGTGCCTGGAACAGGGAGACAACTAATGAAAAACTGTTTTTT. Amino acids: CAWNRETTNEKLFF.

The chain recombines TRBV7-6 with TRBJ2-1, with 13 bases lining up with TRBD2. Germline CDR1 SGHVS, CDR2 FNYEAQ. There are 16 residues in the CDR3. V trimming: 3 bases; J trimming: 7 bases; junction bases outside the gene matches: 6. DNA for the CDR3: TGTGCCAGCAGCTTCGGACTAGCGGGAGCGGGGAATGAGCAGTTCTTC. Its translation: CASSFGLAGAGNEQFF.

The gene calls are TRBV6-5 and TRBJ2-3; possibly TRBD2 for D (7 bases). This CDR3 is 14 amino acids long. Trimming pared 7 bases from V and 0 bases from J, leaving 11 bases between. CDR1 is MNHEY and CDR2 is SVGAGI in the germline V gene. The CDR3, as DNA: TGTGCCAGCAAAAGGGGGGGCAGCACAGATACGCAGTATTTT. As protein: CASKRGGSTDTQYF.

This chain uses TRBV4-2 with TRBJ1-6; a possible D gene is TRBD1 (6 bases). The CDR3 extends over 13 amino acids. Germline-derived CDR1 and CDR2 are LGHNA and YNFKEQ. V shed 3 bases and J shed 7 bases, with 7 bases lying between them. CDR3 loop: CASSQDSNSPLHF. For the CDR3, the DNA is TGTGCCAGCAGCCAGGACAGCAATTCACCCCTCCACTTT.

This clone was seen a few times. The CDR3 region is CASSAGQGASGNTIYF. In DNA, the CDR3 is TGTGCCAGCAGTGCAGGACAGGGGGCAAGCGGAAACACCATATATTTT. The chain has TRBV28 and TRBJ1-3; 11 bases line up with TRBD1. After removal of 5 bases from V and 4 bases from J, the junction contained 7 bases not matched to a gene. In germline, CDR1 is MDHEN, CDR2 SYDVKM. The CDR3 has 16 residues.

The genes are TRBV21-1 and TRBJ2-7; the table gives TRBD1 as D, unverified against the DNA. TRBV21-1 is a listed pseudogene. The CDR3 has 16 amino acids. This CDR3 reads CASNPTGQDSSYEQYF. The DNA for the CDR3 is TGTGCCAGCAACCCAACTGGACAGGATAGTTCCTACGAGCAGTACTTC.

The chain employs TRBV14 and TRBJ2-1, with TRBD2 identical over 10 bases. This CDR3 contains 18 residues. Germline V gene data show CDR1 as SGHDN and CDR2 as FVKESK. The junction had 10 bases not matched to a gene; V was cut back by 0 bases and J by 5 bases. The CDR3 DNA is TGTGCCAGCAGCCAAGATCCAGGAACTAGCGGGACTCACAATGAGCAGTTCTTC. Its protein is CASSQDPGTSGTHNEQFF.

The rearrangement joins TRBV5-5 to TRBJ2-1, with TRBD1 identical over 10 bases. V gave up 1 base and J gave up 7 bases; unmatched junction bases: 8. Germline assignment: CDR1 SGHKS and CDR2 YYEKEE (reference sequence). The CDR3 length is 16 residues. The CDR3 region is CASSLRVGTGVNEQFF. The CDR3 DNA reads TGTGCCAGCAGCTTGAGAGTCGGGACAGGGGTGAATGAGCAGTTCTTC. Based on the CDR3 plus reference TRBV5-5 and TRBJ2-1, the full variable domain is DAGVTQSPTHLIKTRGQQVTLRCSPISGHKSVSWYQQVLGQGPQFIFQYYEKEERGRGNFPDRFSARQFPNYSSELNVNALLLGDSALYLCASSLRVGTGVNEQFFGPGTRLTVL.

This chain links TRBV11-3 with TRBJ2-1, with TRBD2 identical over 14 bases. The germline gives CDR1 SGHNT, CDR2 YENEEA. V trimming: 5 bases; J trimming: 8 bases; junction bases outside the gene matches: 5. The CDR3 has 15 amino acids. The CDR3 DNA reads TGTGCCAGCAGCGCTGGACTAGCGGGAGGTTATGAGCAGTTCTTC. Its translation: CASSAGLAGGYEQFF.

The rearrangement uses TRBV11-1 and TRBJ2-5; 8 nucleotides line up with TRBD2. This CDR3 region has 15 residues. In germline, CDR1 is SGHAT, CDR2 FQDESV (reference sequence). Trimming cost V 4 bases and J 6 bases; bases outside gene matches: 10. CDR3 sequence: CASSSPGTSSKTQYF. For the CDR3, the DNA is TGTGCCAGCAGCTCCCCCGGGACTAGTTCAAAGACCCAGTACTTC.

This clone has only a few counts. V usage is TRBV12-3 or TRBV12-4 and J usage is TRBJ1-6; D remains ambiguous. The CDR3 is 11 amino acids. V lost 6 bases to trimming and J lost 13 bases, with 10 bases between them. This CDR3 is CASSLSGPLHF. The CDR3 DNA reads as TGTGCCAGCAGCCTTTCAGGTCCCCTCCACTTT.